This T cell receptor (beta chain) was obtained from a study of blood T cell repertoires in COVID-19. Participants came from some 23 US areas, aged roughly 18 to 100 years. The CDR3 runs 16 residues. The V segment lost 5 bases and the J segment 1 base; nucleotides outside the gene matches: 11. Germline V gives CDR1 SGHAT, CDR2 FQNNGV. Generated by immunoSEQ multiplex PCR, the TCRdb table keeps only in-frame clones and is missing some. The sample lists approximately 450,000 clones, roughly nine tenths occurring once. The chain couples TRBV11-2 to TRBJ2-7, with 7 bases matching TRBD1. Sequenced sample: PBMCs or T cells enriched from blood (not recorded which). This receptor was identified in a woman aged 18-29 years with acute COVID-19. The CDR3: CASSQVLDRKSYEQYF. CDR3 sequence (DNA): TGTGCCAGCAGCCAGGTTCTGGACAGGAAATCCTACGAGCAGTACTTC.